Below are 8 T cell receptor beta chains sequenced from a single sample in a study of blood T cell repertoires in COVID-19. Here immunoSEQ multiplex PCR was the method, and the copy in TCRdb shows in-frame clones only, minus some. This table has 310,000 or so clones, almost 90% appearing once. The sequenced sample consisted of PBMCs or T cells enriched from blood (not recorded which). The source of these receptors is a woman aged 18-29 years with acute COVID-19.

The CDR3: CASSSRLGLNEQFF. DNA for the CDR3: TGTGCCAGCAGCTCAAGACTAGGCCTCAATGAGCAGTTCTTC. The genes are TRBV7-2 and TRBJ2-1, with D perhaps matching TRBD2 (6 bases). This CDR3 is built from 14 residues. The V and J ends lost 4 bases and 6 bases respectively, with 13 bases between them. Germline CDR1 reads SGHTA; CDR2 reads FQGNSA. The variable domain in full, completed from reference TRBV7-2 and TRBJ2-1, reads GAGVSQSPSNKVTEKGKDVELRCDPISGHTALYWYRQSLGQGLEFLIYFQGNSAPDKSGLPSDRFSAERTGGSVSTLTIQRTQQEDSAVYLCASSSRLGLNEQFFGPGTRLTVL.

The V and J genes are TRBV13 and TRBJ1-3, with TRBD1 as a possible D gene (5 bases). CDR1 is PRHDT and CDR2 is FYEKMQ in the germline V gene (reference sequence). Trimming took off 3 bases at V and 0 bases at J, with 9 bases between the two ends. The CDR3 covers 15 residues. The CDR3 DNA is TGTGCCAGCAGCTTGGGGCTGTACTCTGGAAACACCATATATTTT. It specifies CASSLGLYSGNTIYF.

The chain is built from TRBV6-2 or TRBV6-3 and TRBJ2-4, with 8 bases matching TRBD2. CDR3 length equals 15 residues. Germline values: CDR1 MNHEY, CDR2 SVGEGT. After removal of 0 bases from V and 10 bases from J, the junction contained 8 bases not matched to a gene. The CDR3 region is CASSYSGLAGFIQYF. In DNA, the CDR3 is TGTGCCAGCAGTTACTCTGGACTAGCAGGTTTTATTCAGTACTTC.

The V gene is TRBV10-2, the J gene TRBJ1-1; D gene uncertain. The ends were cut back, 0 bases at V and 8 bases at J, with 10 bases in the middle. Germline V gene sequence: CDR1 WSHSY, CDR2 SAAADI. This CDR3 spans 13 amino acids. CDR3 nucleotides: TGCGCCAGCAGTGAGTCGAGAGGGTACGAAGCTTTCTTT. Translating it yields CASSESRGYEAFF.

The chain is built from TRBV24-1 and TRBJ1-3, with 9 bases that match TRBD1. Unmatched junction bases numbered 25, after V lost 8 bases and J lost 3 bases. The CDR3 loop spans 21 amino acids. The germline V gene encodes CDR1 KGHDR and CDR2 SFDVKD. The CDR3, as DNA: TGTGCCACCATTCGACTCAACTTCCGGACCGGACAGGGGCTGGGTGGAAACACCATATATTTT. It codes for CATIRLNFRTGQGLGGNTIYF.

The CDR3 DNA reads as TGCGCCAGCAGCCAAACCTTAGGACTAGCGGATTACAATGAGCAGTTCTTC. This gives the protein CASSQTLGLADYNEQFF. This chain links TRBV4-1 with TRBJ2-1; 10 bases match TRBD2. Germline V gene sequence: CDR1 MGHRA, CDR2 YSYEKL. The length of the CDR3 is 17 residues. V shed 2 bases and J 4 bases; nucleotides not matched to a gene: 8.

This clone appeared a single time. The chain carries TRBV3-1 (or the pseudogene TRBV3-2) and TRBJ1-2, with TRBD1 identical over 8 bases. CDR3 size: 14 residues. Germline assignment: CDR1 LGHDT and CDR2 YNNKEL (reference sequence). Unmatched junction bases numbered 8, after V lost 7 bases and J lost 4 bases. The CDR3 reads CASKETGEPYGYTF. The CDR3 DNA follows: TGTGCCAGCAAGGAGACAGGGGAACCCTATGGCTACACCTTC.

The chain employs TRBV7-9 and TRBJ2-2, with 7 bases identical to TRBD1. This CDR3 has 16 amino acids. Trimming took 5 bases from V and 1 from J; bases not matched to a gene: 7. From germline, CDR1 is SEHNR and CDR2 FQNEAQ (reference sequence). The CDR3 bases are TGTGCCAGCAGCCCTATGACAGGGTTGAACACCGGGGAGCTGTTTTTT. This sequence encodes CASSPMTGLNTGELFF.